Presented here are 22 T cell receptor beta chains from one specimen sequenced in a study of T cell responses to AZD1222 COVID-19 vaccine. Only in-frame clones appear in the TCRdb table, and some are missing; sequencing was by immunoSEQ multiplex PCR. The sample lists 45,000 to 55,000 clones, just over 85% occurring once. Here the sequenced sample was peripheral blood, taken 28 days after the second AZD1222 dose. The receptors derive from an adult who received the AZD1222 COVID-19 vaccine.

The chain uses TRBV27 and TRBJ2-2, with TRBD1 matching 9 bases. Germline-derived CDR1 and CDR2 are MNHEY and SMNVEV (reference sequence). Trimming cost V 4 bases and J 1 base; bases outside gene matches: 1. The CDR3 runs to 15 residues. The CDR3 region is CASSWGQGNTGELFF. DNA for the CDR3: TGTGCCAGCAGTTGGGGACAGGGGAACACCGGGGAGCTGTTTTTT.

The V call is TRBV6-4, the J call TRBJ2-1; D gene unclear. V was cut by 3 bases and J by 7 bases, with 10 bases left in between. CDR3 length equals 13 residues. CDR1 and CDR2 (germline): MRHNA, SNTAGT. CDR3 DNA sequence: TGTGCCAGCAGTGAAGGCTACCCGAATGAGCAGTTCTTC. Amino acid sequence: CASSEGYPNEQFF.

The V gene is TRBV19, the J gene TRBJ1-2, with 10 positions matching TRBD1. With V trimmed by 5 bases and J by 4 bases, 4 bases remained unmatched. CDR1 and CDR2 from the germline V gene are LNHDA and SQIVND (reference sequence). This CDR3 spans 14 amino acids. CDR3 in amino acids: CASSGQGGLYGYTF. The CDR3 DNA reads as TGTGCCAGTAGTGGACAGGGGGGACTCTATGGCTACACCTTC.

This chain uses TRBV27 with TRBJ1-1; TRBD1 matches at 7 bases. The ends lost 10 bases at V and 6 bases at J; junction bases unmatched: 14. The length of the CDR3 is 14 residues. Germline CDR1 reads MNHEY; CDR2 reads SMNVEV (reference sequence). The CDR3: CATSPLTGRPEAFF. DNA for the CDR3: TGTGCCACCTCTCCTTTGACAGGGCGTCCTGAAGCTTTCTTT.

The genes are TRBV7-2 and TRBJ2-1; weak D call: TRBD1 (5 bases). The CDR3 extends over 15 amino acids. CDR1 and CDR2 (germline): SGHTA, FQGNSA. Trimming removed 1 base at V and 9 bases at J, with 16 bases between. The CDR3 sequence: CASSLVGHQRGEQFF. CDR3 in DNA: TGTGCCAGCAGCTTAGTTGGACACCAAAGGGGTGAGCAGTTCTTC.

This clone was seen a few times. The chain employs TRBV27 and TRBJ1-6; D perhaps matches TRBD1 (6 bases). The CDR3 loop spans 17 amino acids. Germline V gives CDR1 MNHEY, CDR2 SMNVEV (reference sequence). Trimming took 3 bases from V and 4 from J, leaving 16 bases between them. The CDR3 coding sequence is TGTGCCAGCAGTTTTTCTGGACAGAATTTTTATAATTCACCCCTCCACTTT. Amino acid sequence: CASSFSGQNFYNSPLHF.

CDR3 nucleotide sequence: TGCAGCGTTGAAGATCGGTGGCAGGGGGGGTTAACTGAAGCTTTCTTT. Translation gives CSVEDRWQGGLTEAFF. The chain links TRBV29-1 to TRBJ1-1; 7 bases align to TRBD1. Trimming removed 0 bases from V and 5 bases from J; junction bases left unmatched: 12. Germline V lookup: CDR1 SQVTM, CDR2 ANQGSEA. The CDR3 runs to 16 residues. The full variable domain, its missing parts supplied by reference TRBV29-1 and TRBJ1-1, is SAVISQKPSRDICQRGTSLTIQCQVDSQVTMMFWYRQQPGQSLTLIATANQGSEATYESGFVIDKFPISRPNLTFSTLTVSNMSPEDSSIYLCSVEDRWQGGLTEAFFGQGTRLTVV.

The chain recombines TRBV5-1 with TRBJ1-6; TRBD1 might be the D (5 bases). Germline CDR1 reads SGHRS; CDR2 reads YFSETQ. This CDR3 has 16 amino acids. With 0 bases removed from V and 6 bases from J, the gap between germline ends came to 13 bases. In DNA, the CDR3 is TGCGCCAGCAGCTTGGGGATGATTAGGGGTAATTCACCCCTCCACTTT. Its protein is CASSLGMIRGNSPLHF.

The chain carries TRBV10-1 and TRBJ2-2; tentatively, D is TRBD2 (6 bases). CDR3 size: 14 residues. CDR1 is WNHNN and CDR2 is SYGVQD in the germline V gene (reference sequence). With 6 bases removed from V and 1 base from J, the gap between germline ends came to 9 bases. For the CDR3, the DNA is TGCGCCAGCAGCGGGGACTGGAACACCGGGGAGCTGTTTTTT. This gives the protein CASSGDWNTGELFF.

The chain couples TRBV25-1 to TRBJ1-5, with no clear D. V was trimmed by 5 bases and J by 3 bases, leaving 11 bases between them. The CDR3 extends over 14 amino acids. CDR1 MGHDK and CDR2 SYGVNS come from the germline V gene. Written as DNA, the CDR3 is TGTGCCAGCAGTAACGGATTTGACAATCAGCCCCAGCATTTT. Translated: CASSNGFDNQPQHF.

Only one count was recorded for this clone. V is TRBV3-1 (or the pseudogene TRBV3-2) and J is TRBJ2-7, with D perhaps matching TRBD2 (6 bases). There are 16 residues in the CDR3. Germline CDR1 LGHDT, CDR2 YNNKEL (reference sequence). V was cut by 0 bases and J by 1 base, with 13 bases left in between. The CDR3 coding sequence is TGTGCCAGCAGCCAAGATTTGAGCGGGCCTTCCTACGAGCAGTACTTC. It codes for CASSQDLSGPSYEQYF.

The genes are TRBV4-1 and TRBJ2-7, with 7 bases matching TRBD1. Losses at the gene ends were 2 bases for V and 0 bases for J; bases not matched to a gene: 4. The CDR3 is made up of 15 amino acids. Germline CDR1 MGHRA, CDR2 YSYEKL. The CDR3 here is CASSQTGAYSYEQYF. In DNA form, the CDR3 reads TGCGCCAGCAGCCAAACAGGGGCCTACTCCTACGAGCAGTACTTC.

V is TRBV28 and J is TRBJ2-7; D is possibly TRBD1 or TRBD2 (5 bases each). Germline loops: CDR1 MDHEN, CDR2 SYDVKM. V was trimmed by 10 bases and J by 1 base, leaving 17 bases between them. This CDR3 contains 14 residues. CDR3 bases: TGTGCCACCGGGGACCCTAATGGGTCCTACGAGCAGTACTTC. Translation gives CATGDPNGSYEQYF.

The V call is TRBV18, the J call TRBJ2-2; either TRBD1 or TRBD2 may fit D (5 bases each). V shed 3 bases and J shed 5 bases, with 10 bases lying between them. Germline V gene data show CDR1 as KGHSH and CDR2 as LQKENI. This CDR3 comprises 14 residues. The CDR3 protein is CASSPDWGTGELFF. As DNA, the CDR3 is TGTGCCAGCTCACCTGATTGGGGGACCGGGGAGCTGTTTTTT.

The V call is TRBV28, the J call TRBJ2-2; TRBD1 matches 9 bases. Germline CDR1 MDHEN, CDR2 SYDVKM. The CDR3 is 16 amino acids. V lost 5 bases and J lost 5; bases outside the gene matches: 9. CDR3 sequence reads: CASSAPGTGSTGELFF. The CDR3 region has the DNA TGTGCCAGCAGTGCCCCAGGGACAGGGAGTACCGGGGAGCTGTTTTTT.

The rearrangement uses TRBV6-5 and TRBJ2-1; D is undetermined. CDR1 and CDR2 from the germline V gene are MNHEY and SVGAGI. The CDR3 consists of 15 residues. The V end was cut by 2 bases, the J end by 2 bases, with 10 bases between. DNA for the CDR3: TGTGCCAGCAGTTACCCAACACCCACCTACAATGAGCAGTTCTTC. This translates into CASSYPTPTYNEQFF.

The chain joins TRBV7-9 to TRBJ1-2; D gene unclear. This CDR3 region has 15 residues. CDR1 is SEHNR and CDR2 is FQNEAQ in the germline V gene (reference sequence). V was pared by 5 bases and J by 3 bases, with 16 bases between. CDR3 amino acids: CASSPVGQEDYGYTF. DNA of the CDR3: TGTGCCAGCAGCCCCGTGGGCCAGGAGGACTATGGCTACACCTTC.

The genes are TRBV9 and TRBJ1-1; TRBD1 is a possible D gene (5 bases). Trimming removed 6 bases at V and 4 bases at J, with 13 bases between. Germline V gives CDR1 SGDLS, CDR2 YYNGEE. This CDR3 region has 13 residues. CDR3: CASTRGGGTEAFF. The CDR3 DNA sequence: TGTGCCAGCACCCGGGGGGGTGGCACTGAAGCTTTCTTT. The full variable domain, with the rest looked up from reference TRBV9 and TRBJ1-1, is DSGVTQTPKHLITATGQRVTLRCSPRSGDLSVYWYQQSLDQGLQFLIQYYNGEERAKGNILERFSAQQFPDLHSELNLSSLELGDSALYFCASTRGGGTEAFFGQGTRLTVV.

This clone was counted a single time. The chain employs TRBV2 and TRBJ2-1, with 9 nucleotides matching TRBD2. Germline trimming cut 3 bases from V and 2 bases from J; bases unmatched to any gene: 5. This CDR3 is 16 amino acids long. Germline CDR1 is SNHLY and CDR2 is FYNNEI. CDR3 amino acids: CASSDFRTSAYNEQFF. As DNA, the CDR3 is TGTGCCAGCAGTGACTTCCGGACTAGCGCCTACAATGAGCAGTTCTTC.

V gene TRBV27 combines with J gene TRBJ2-2, with TRBD2 as a possible D gene (5 bases). This CDR3 spans 16 amino acids. Per the germline V gene, CDR1 is MNHEY and CDR2 is SMNVEV (reference sequence). V lost 3 bases and J lost 2, with 13 bases in between. The CDR3 sequence is CASSFQGSSNTGELFF. The CDR3 DNA reads TGTGCCAGCAGTTTTCAAGGGAGCAGCAACACCGGGGAGCTGTTTTTT.

The rearrangement uses TRBV28 and TRBJ2-2; D is undetermined. This CDR3 contains 14 residues. Germline V lookup: CDR1 MDHEN, CDR2 SYDVKM. Trimming took 8 bases from V and 0 from J, leaving 10 bases between them. CDR3 nucleotides: TGTGCCAGCGACGGGCGCACGAACACCGGGGAGCTGTTTTTT. Translated, it gives CASDGRTNTGELFF.

The rearrangement uses TRBV5-6 and TRBJ2-1; no reliable D call. This CDR3 region has 14 residues. In germline, CDR1 is SGHDT, CDR2 YYEEEE. With 4 bases removed from V and 6 bases from J, the gap between germline ends came to 14 bases. The CDR3 bases are TGTGCCAGCAGCCCCGGCGTTGGGCTCAATGAGCAGTTCTTC. Translated, it gives CASSPGVGLNEQFF. Filled out from reference TRBV5-6 and TRBJ2-1, the complete variable domain reads DAGVTQSPTHLIKTRGQQVTLRCSPKSGHDTVSWYQQALGQGPQFIFQYYEEEERQRGNFPDRFSGHQFPNYSSELNVNALLLGDSALYLCASSPGVGLNEQFFGPGTRLTVL.